The 18 T cell receptor beta chains given below trace back to one sample, sequenced in a study of Graves' ophthalmopathy and Graves' hyperthyroidism. Amplification of the TCR beta CDR3 regions used RNA transcripts (as template). First-round RT-PCR relied on HTBI primers, and a second-round multiplex PCR came next. TCRdb reprocessed the multiplex PCR reads with MiXCR, giving one entry per CDR3 protein. Of over a million distinct CDR3 sequences in the sample, about 36% were seen once. Sequencing was performed on peripheral blood or thyroid tissue (not recorded which). The receptors were sampled from an adult man with Graves' hyperthyroidism.

Of note for this clonotype: A read error may be the cause here, since a much bigger clone is one base away. V is TRBV7-2 and J is TRBJ2-7; no clear D. The V gene lost 8 bases and the J gene lost 3 bases, with 14 bases spanning the gap. The CDR3 is made up of 13 amino acids. In germline, CDR1 is SGHTA, CDR2 FQGNSA. In nucleotides, the CDR3 is TGTGCCAGCGGCCCAGAACTTTACTACGAGCAGTACTTC. It translates to CASGPELYYEQYF. The full variable domain, completed using reference TRBV7-2 and TRBJ2-7, is GAGVSQSPSNKVTEKGKDVELRCDPISGHTALYWYRQSLGQGLEFLIYFQGNSAPDKSGLPSDRFSAERTGGSVSTLTIQRTQQEDSAVYLCASGPELYYEQYFGPGTRLTVT.

This clonotype was seen only a few times. The chain has TRBV5-1 and TRBJ2-5; TRBD2 matches at 9 bases. CDR1 and CDR2 from the germline V gene are SGHRS and YFSETQ. This CDR3 has 15 residues. The trim removed 0 bases at V and 4 bases at J, leaving 4 bases unmatched. The CDR3 spells CASSLVPSGVETQYF. In nucleotides, the CDR3 is TGCGCCAGCAGCTTGGTTCCTAGCGGGGTAGAGACCCAGTACTTC.

V gene TRBV12-3 or TRBV12-4 combines with J gene TRBJ2-5; 8 nucleotides align to TRBD2. V was pared by 7 bases and J by 5 bases, with 12 bases of the junction left unmatched. The CDR3 contains 15 residues. The CDR3 region is CASTPVQTGGETQYF. CDR3 DNA: TGTGCCAGCACCCCCGTTCAAACGGGAGGGGAGACCCAGTACTTC.

The chain employs TRBV5-6 and TRBJ1-3, with D possibly TRBD1 on 5 matching bases. This CDR3 is 16 amino acids long. Germline V gene sequence: CDR1 SGHDT, CDR2 YYEEEE. V lost 1 base, J lost 5 bases, and 16 bases lay in between. CDR3 sequence: CASSLFGTSGRNTIYF. As DNA, the CDR3 is TGTGCCAGCAGCTTGTTCGGGACGTCTGGGAGAAACACCATATATTTT.

This clonotype turned up a few times. CDR3 sequence: CASSQAPVGPINEKLFF. In DNA, the CDR3 is TGTGCCAGCAGCCAAGCCCCGGTGGGACCGATTAATGAAAAACTGTTTTTT. The V call is TRBV7-9, the J call TRBJ1-4; weak D call: TRBD1 (5 bases). The CDR3 covers 17 residues. Trimming took off 5 bases at V and 4 bases at J, with 20 bases between the two ends. Germline lookup yields CDR1 SEHNR and CDR2 FQNEAQ (reference sequence).

This clonotype was observed a few times. V usage is TRBV7-8 and J usage is TRBJ1-3, with a possible D match to TRBD1 (6 bases). V shed 1 base and J shed 5 bases, with 12 bases lying between them. The CDR3 consists of 15 residues. The germline gives CDR1 SGHVS, CDR2 FQNEAQ. CDR3 in amino acids: CASSLESGARNTIYF. The CDR3, as DNA: TGTGCCAGCAGCTTAGAATCGGGGGCACGAAACACCATATATTTT.

This clonotype was picked up many times. The rearrangement joins TRBV7-9 to TRBJ2-2; 9 bases line up with TRBD2. V lost 4 bases and J lost 5; bases outside the gene matches: 5. Looked up from germline, CDR1 is SEHNR and CDR2 is FQNEAQ (reference sequence). The CDR3 runs to 15 residues. The CDR3 DNA sequence: TGTGCCAGCAGCTATAGCGGGGGACCTACCGGGGAGCTGTTTTTT. The encoded protein is CASSYSGGPTGELFF.

V usage is TRBV7-9 and J usage is TRBJ2-2; TRBD1 aligns across 7 bases. The length of the CDR3 is 15 residues. Looked up from germline, CDR1 is SEHNR and CDR2 is FQNEAQ (reference sequence). J was trimmed by 6 bases and V by 4 bases; bases with no gene match: 8. DNA for the CDR3: TGTGCCAGCAGCTGTCCCGGGACAGAAGCCGGGGAGCTGTTTTTT. Translation gives CASSCPGTEAGELFF.

This clonotype appeared once. A much larger clone lies a single base off, so this may be a read error. The DNA for the CDR3 is TGTGCCAGCAGCTTACTACAGAGCCAGGAGCCAGCTACCTACGAGCAGTGCTTC. It is translated as CASSLLQSQEPATYEQCF. The chain couples TRBV7-2 to TRBJ2-7; D gene unclear. CDR1 is SGHTA, CDR2 FQGNSA, per germline. The CDR3 is 18 amino acids.

The genes are TRBV20-1 and TRBJ2-7; perhaps TRBD2 as D (6 bases). V dropped 1 base and J dropped 3 bases, with 22 bases sitting between them. Germline values: CDR1 DFQATT, CDR2 SNEGSKA (reference sequence). CDR3 size: 17 residues. CDR3 nucleotides: TGCAGTGCTAGAGTGAGGAGGGGCGCAAGCGGCTACTACGAGCAGTACTTC. Amino acid sequence: CSARVRRGASGYYEQYF.

In this sample, this clonotype turned up many times. The rearrangement links TRBV6-2 or TRBV6-3 to TRBJ2-6; tentatively, D is TRBD2 (6 bases). The CDR3 sequence is 16 residues long. Looked up from germline, CDR1 is MNHEY and CDR2 is SVGEGT. The V end was cut by 3 bases, the J end by 0 bases, with 9 bases between. Here the CDR3 DNA reads TGTGCCAGCAGTTATTACGGGAGCTCTGGGGCCAACGTCCTGACTTTC. Translated: CASSYYGSSGANVLTF.

This clonotype was seen ten or more times. This chain joins TRBV7-8 and TRBJ2-7; the D gene is possibly TRBD1 (6 bases). Trimming shortened V by 6 bases and J by 0 bases, and 18 bases separated the two germline ends. The CDR3 is 16 amino acids. Germline CDR1 SGHVS, CDR2 FQNEAQ. The chain's CDR3 is CASSTPGQGLSYEQYF. For the CDR3, the DNA is TGTGCCAGCAGTACTCCGGGACAAGGGCTCTCCTACGAGCAGTACTTC.

This clonotype was counted at least ten times. This sequence joins TRBV7-6 and TRBJ2-5; D assignment may be TRBD1 or TRBD2 (5 bases each). The CDR3 loop spans 12 amino acids. CDR1 and CDR2 from the germline V gene are SGHVS and FNYEAQ. V was trimmed by 3 bases and J by 5 bases, leaving 7 bases between them. CDR3 in amino acids: CASSLGVETQYF. The DNA for the CDR3 is TGTGCCAGCAGCTTGGGGGTGGAGACCCAGTACTTC.

This clonotype was seen many times. The chain is built from TRBV19 and TRBJ1-5; 7 nucleotides agree with TRBD1. The germline CDR1 and CDR2 sequences are LNHDA and SQIVND (reference sequence). J gave up 3 bases and V 5 bases, and 4 bases lay outside the gene matches. The CDR3 runs to 14 residues. The CDR3 protein is CASSGTVNNQPQHF. CDR3 DNA sequence: TGTGCCAGTAGTGGGACAGTCAACAATCAGCCCCAGCATTTT.

This clonotype came up a few times. V usage is TRBV10-3 and J usage is TRBJ2-7, with D unclear. V was trimmed by 6 bases and J by 10 bases, leaving 10 bases between them. The CDR3 contains 10 residues. Germline CDR1 and CDR2: ENHRY and SYGVKD. This chain's CDR3 is CAISDPRQYF. The CDR3 DNA is TGTGCCATCAGCGACCCACGACAGTACTTC.

This clonotype was picked up a small number of times. The chain carries TRBV12-3 or TRBV12-4 and TRBJ2-5; TRBD1 matches at 9 bases. V was clipped by 3 bases and J by 4 bases; unmatched bases: 6. This CDR3 spans 15 amino acids. This CDR3 reads CASSLGDREGETQYF. CDR3 in DNA: TGTGCCAGCAGTTTGGGGGACAGGGAAGGAGAGACCCAGTACTTC.

This clonotype was seen repeatedly, ten times or more. The chain employs TRBV25-1 and TRBJ1-5; 12 nucleotides agree with TRBD1. Germline assignment: CDR1 MGHDK and CDR2 SYGVNS. V trimming: 6 bases; J trimming: 2 bases; junction bases outside the gene matches: 2. The CDR3 is made up of 15 amino acids. The CDR3 region is CASRGQGAGNQPQHF. The CDR3, as DNA: TGTGCCAGCAGGGGACAGGGGGCCGGCAATCAGCCCCAGCATTTT.

The gene calls are TRBV10-3 and TRBJ1-2; 9 bases are shared with TRBD1. Germline V gives CDR1 ENHRY, CDR2 SYGVKD. The CDR3 has 15 amino acids. The V segment lost 0 bases and the J segment 5 bases; nucleotides outside the gene matches: 4. The CDR3 region is CAISESGTGYYGYTF. The CDR3 DNA reads TGTGCCATCAGTGAGTCCGGGACAGGGTATTATGGCTACACCTTC.